This T cell receptor (beta chain) was captured by sequencing in a study of beta chain features in type 1 diabetes. General observations from the study: A moderate, significant TCRB CDR3 shortening appeared in type 1 diabetes across four CD4+ subsets.

A word on this clone: Its antigen is not known.

Germline V gives CDR1 MGHRA, CDR2 YSYEKL. The CDR3 length is 17 residues. V lost 1 base to trimming and J lost 9 bases, with 23 bases between them. The isolated RNA, all of it, was reverse transcribed, so expressed TCRB transcripts were what got sequenced. Assay: immunoSEQ multiplex PCR; the TCRdb copy retains only in-frame clones and omits some. The sample carries 250,000 to 300,000 clones, roughly 25% recorded once. Input material: naive CD4+ T cells from blood. This receptor was identified in a woman aged 25 to 39 with type 1 diabetes. The chain links TRBV4-1 to TRBJ2-3, with D possibly TRBD1 on 6 matching bases. The CDR3 coding sequence is TGCGCCAGCAGCCAAGTAGGGGGATCCCGGCAAGGGCAAACGCAGTATTTT. Protein sequence: CASSQVGGSRQGQTQYF.